This is a list of T cell receptor beta chains from one sample in a study of neurological immune-mediated disorders. TCRdb passed the 5' RACE reads through MiXCR, listing each CDR3 protein once. The sample carries 80,000 to 100,000 distinct CDR3 sequences, approximately 3.5% recorded once. Sequencing was performed on PBMCs. Every receptor here comes from a woman in her forties or fifties with multiple sclerosis. Each CDR3 is given with its conserved first and last residue. A D gene is named only where the DNA matches it firmly. Size values are once, few and many counts, or a class for expanded clones, and some rows have none.

cdr3_aa: CASRSSGGQETQYF; cdr3_nt: TGTGCCAGCAGATCTAGCGGGGGACAAGAGACCCAGTACTTC; j_call: TRBJ2-5; v_call: TRBV12-3/TRBV12-4; d_call: TRBD2; clone_size: few
cdr3_aa: CSARPGRTEAFF; cdr3_nt: TGCAGTGCTAGGCCCGGCCGTACTGAAGCTTTCTTT; j_call: TRBJ1-1; v_call: TRBV20-1; d_call: NA; clone_size: many
cdr3_aa: CASSSTDRGGYTF; cdr3_nt: TGTGCCAGCAGCTCGACGGACAGGGGAGGCTACACCTTC; j_call: TRBJ1-2; v_call: TRBV5-6; d_call: TRBD1; clone_size: many
cdr3_aa: CASSPGLAGASYEQYF; cdr3_nt: TGCGCCAGCAGCCCTGGACTAGCGGGCGCCTCCTACGAGCAGTACTTC; j_call: TRBJ2-7; v_call: TRBV5-1; d_call: TRBD2; clone_size: many
cdr3_aa: CASMTTDDTYEQYF; cdr3_nt: TGTGCCAGCATGACGACAGACGATACCTACGAGCAGTACTTC; j_call: TRBJ2-7; v_call: TRBV11-2; d_call: NA; clone_size: many
cdr3_aa: CASSHRRETQYF; cdr3_nt: TGCGCCAGCAGCCACCGGAGGGAGACCCAGTACTTC; j_call: TRBJ2-5; v_call: TRBV5-1; d_call: NA; clone_size: many
cdr3_aa: CASSQRTSGGYTQYF; cdr3_nt: TGTGCCAGCAGCCAAAGGACTAGCGGGGGCTATACGCAGTATTTT; j_call: TRBJ2-3; v_call: TRBV7-8; d_call: TRBD2; clone_size: many
cdr3_aa: CASSSYRGLGYTF; cdr3_nt: TGTGCCAGCAGCTCCTACAGGGGGCTCGGCTACACCTTC; j_call: TRBJ1-2; v_call: TRBV5-6; d_call: TRBD1; clone_size: many
cdr3_aa: CDSSTGAGELFF; cdr3_nt: TGTGACAGCAGCACAGGGGCCGGGGAGCTGTTTTTT; j_call: TRBJ2-2; v_call: TRBV3-1; d_call: TRBD1; clone_size: few
cdr3_aa: CSARAPVAGAKNSPLHF; cdr3_nt: TGCAGTGCTAGAGCCCCAGTCGCAGGAGCTAAAAATTCACCCCTCCACTTT; j_call: TRBJ1-6; v_call: TRBV20-1; d_call: NA; clone_size: many
cdr3_aa: CASSPGQKNTEAFF; cdr3_nt: TGTGCCAGCAGCCCGGGACAAAAGAACACTGAAGCTTTCTTT; j_call: TRBJ1-1; v_call: TRBV11-2; d_call: NA; clone_size: many
cdr3_aa: CAISERPGAGQPQHF; cdr3_nt: TGTGCCATCAGTGAGCGGCCAGGGGCAGGTCAGCCCCAGCATTTT; j_call: TRBJ1-5; v_call: TRBV10-3; d_call: NA; clone_size: NA
cdr3_aa: CSARSREPYNEQFF; cdr3_nt: TGCAGTGCTAGATCCAGGGAACCCTACAATGAGCAGTTCTTC; j_call: TRBJ2-1; v_call: TRBV20-1; d_call: NA; clone_size: many
cdr3_aa: CSACMGQGSGETQYF; cdr3_nt: TGCAGTGCTTGCATGGGACAGGGGAGCGGAGAGACCCAGTACTTC; j_call: TRBJ2-5; v_call: TRBV20-1; d_call: TRBD1; clone_size: many
cdr3_aa: CASSSRPANTGELFF; cdr3_nt: TGTGCCAGCAGCTCCAGACCTGCGAACACCGGGGAGCTGTTTTTT; j_call: TRBJ2-2; v_call: TRBV7-9; d_call: NA; clone_size: many
cdr3_aa: CSASPPGGAYEQYF; cdr3_nt: TGCAGTGCTAGCCCCCCCGGGGGAGCTTACGAGCAGTACTTC; j_call: TRBJ2-7; v_call: TRBV20-1; d_call: NA; clone_size: many
cdr3_aa: CASSQVGGTGSYEQYF; cdr3_nt: TGCGCCAGCAGCCAAGTTGGGGGGACAGGGTCCTACGAGCAGTACTTC; j_call: TRBJ2-7; v_call: TRBV4-3; d_call: TRBD1; clone_size: NA
cdr3_aa: CSVLGEMGYEQYF; cdr3_nt: TGCAGCGTTCTGGGGGAGATGGGATACGAGCAGTACTTC; j_call: TRBJ2-7; v_call: TRBV29-1; d_call: NA; clone_size: many
cdr3_aa: CASSPSTGTGTNEQYF; cdr3_nt: TGCGCCAGCAGCCCGTCGACCGGGACAGGGACCAACGAGCAGTACTTC; j_call: TRBJ2-7; v_call: TRBV5-1; d_call: TRBD1; clone_size: many
cdr3_aa: CASSSTPGQGRAIQYF; cdr3_nt: TGTGCCAGCAGTTCCACCCCGGGACAGGGTCGCGCCATTCAGTACTTC; j_call: TRBJ2-4; v_call: TRBV6-2/TRBV6-3; d_call: TRBD1; clone_size: many
cdr3_aa: CASKRDRWSYEQYF; cdr3_nt: TGTGCCAGCAAGAGGGACAGGTGGAGTTACGAGCAGTACTTC; j_call: TRBJ2-7; v_call: TRBV7-2; d_call: TRBD1; clone_size: many
cdr3_aa: CASSVRGSYEQYF; cdr3_nt: TGCGCCAGCAGTGTAAGGGGCTCCTACGAGCAGTACTTC; j_call: TRBJ2-7; v_call: TRBV10-2; d_call: NA; clone_size: many
cdr3_aa: CASSQRTTNEKLFF; cdr3_nt: TGTGCCAGCAGCCAGAGAACAACTAATGAAAAACTGTTTTTT; j_call: TRBJ1-4; v_call: TRBV28; d_call: NA; clone_size: many
cdr3_aa: CSARDRGTYEQYF; cdr3_nt: TGCAGTGCTAGAGACAGGGGAACCTACGAGCAGTACTTC; j_call: TRBJ2-7; v_call: TRBV20-1; d_call: NA; clone_size: many
cdr3_aa: CASSFLRAGGHNEQFF; cdr3_nt: TGTGCCAGCAGTTTCCTTCGAGCGGGGGGGCACAATGAGCAGTTCTTC; j_call: TRBJ2-1; v_call: TRBV12-3/TRBV12-4; d_call: TRBD2; clone_size: many
cdr3_aa: CASSPPGGNQPQHF; cdr3_nt: TGTGCCAGCTCACCACCAGGGGGTAATCAGCCCCAGCATTTT; j_call: TRBJ1-5; v_call: TRBV18; d_call: NA; clone_size: many
cdr3_aa: CSASDRGDEQFF; cdr3_nt: TGCAGTGCCTCGGACAGGGGAGATGAGCAGTTCTTC; j_call: TRBJ2-1; v_call: TRBV20-1; d_call: TRBD1; clone_size: many
cdr3_aa: CSARRGGTSYEQYF; cdr3_nt: TGCAGTGCTAGAAGGGGGGGGACCTCCTACGAGCAGTACTTC; j_call: TRBJ2-7; v_call: TRBV20-1; d_call: NA; clone_size: many
cdr3_aa: CASSFGTGRLTEAFF; cdr3_nt: TGTGCCAGCAGCTTTGGGACAGGGAGGTTGACTGAAGCTTTCTTT; j_call: TRBJ1-1; v_call: TRBV7-2; d_call: TRBD1; clone_size: many
cdr3_aa: CASSPTRTGRHYGYTF; cdr3_nt: TGTGCCAGCAGTCCTACTCGGACAGGGCGTCACTATGGCTACACCTTC; j_call: TRBJ1-2; v_call: TRBV27; d_call: TRBD1; clone_size: many
cdr3_aa: CASSRDTSGTQYF; cdr3_nt: TGTGCCAGCTCCCGGGACACCTCAGGGACCCAGTACTTC; j_call: TRBJ2-5; v_call: TRBV18; d_call: NA; clone_size: many
cdr3_aa: CASTLGETQYF; cdr3_nt: TGTGCCAGCACCTTAGGGGAGACCCAGTACTTC; j_call: TRBJ2-5; v_call: TRBV7-8; d_call: NA; clone_size: many
cdr3_aa: CASSLRGQIKSYNEQFF; cdr3_nt: TGTGCCAGCAGCCTACGAGGACAAATCAAATCGTACAATGAGCAGTTCTTC; j_call: TRBJ2-1; v_call: TRBV7-6; d_call: NA; clone_size: many
cdr3_aa: CASSIWTGRGANVLTF; cdr3_nt: TGTGCCAGCAGTATTTGGACAGGGCGTGGGGCCAACGTCCTGACTTTC; j_call: TRBJ2-6; v_call: TRBV27; d_call: TRBD1; clone_size: many
cdr3_aa: CSARELSGGPSSYNEQFF; cdr3_nt: TGCAGTGCTAGAGAGCTTAGCGGGGGCCCGAGCTCCTACAATGAGCAGTTCTTC; j_call: TRBJ2-1; v_call: TRBV20-1; d_call: TRBD2; clone_size: many
cdr3_aa: CATTTYDEQYF; cdr3_nt: TGTGCCACCACCACTTACGACGAGCAGTACTTC; j_call: TRBJ2-7; v_call: TRBV7-2; d_call: NA; clone_size: few
cdr3_aa: CASSNGQGGQYF; cdr3_nt: TGTGCTAGCAGCAACGGACAGGGAGGGCAGTATTTT; j_call: TRBJ2-3; v_call: TRBV7-7; d_call: TRBD1; clone_size: many
cdr3_aa: CASSVDVQETQYF; cdr3_nt: TGTGCCAGCAGCGTAGACGTCCAAGAGACCCAGTACTTC; j_call: TRBJ2-5; v_call: TRBV9; d_call: NA; clone_size: many
cdr3_aa: CASSLGQPGDNYGYTF; cdr3_nt: TGTGCCAGCAGCCTGGGACAGCCGGGAGATAACTATGGCTACACCTTC; j_call: TRBJ1-2; v_call: TRBV7-3; d_call: TRBD1; clone_size: many
cdr3_aa: CASSLDYTGELFF; cdr3_nt: TGTGCCAGCAGTTTAGACTACACCGGGGAGCTGTTTTTT; j_call: TRBJ2-2; v_call: TRBV27; d_call: NA; clone_size: many